A selection of T cell receptor beta chains follows, all from one sample in a study of CD8+CD57+ T cells in acquired aplastic anemia. MiXCR, applied by TCRdb to the reads, yields one record per CDR3 protein. The table shows a few hundred thousand distinct CDR3 sequences, with around three fifths occurring only once. Sequencing used sorted CD4+, CD8+, or CD8+CD57+ T cells (not recorded which) from PBMCs. These TCRs come from a human donor with aplastic anemia. Each CDR3 is given with its conserved first and last residue. The order of the fields is clone size, J gene, V gene, D gene, CDR3 DNA, CDR3 protein. The D gene is left open where the match is weak. Not every row has a clone size; where given, it reads once, few, many or a size class.

clone size: NA; J gene: TRBJ2-1; V gene: TRBV10-3; D gene: TRBD2; CDR3 DNA: TGTGCCATCAGTGAGGGGATAGCGGGGGGACTCAATGAGCAGTTCTTC; CDR3 protein: CAISEGIAGGLNEQFF
clone size: NA; J gene: TRBJ1-2; V gene: TRBV6-1; D gene: NA; CDR3 DNA: TGTGCCAGCACTACAGGGACGCAATGGGGCTACACCTTC; CDR3 protein: CASTTGTQWGYTF
clone size: NA; J gene: TRBJ2-7; V gene: TRBV27; D gene: NA; CDR3 DNA: TGTGCCAGCAGTTCGGACCGGAACTCCTACGAGCAGTACTTC; CDR3 protein: CASSSDRNSYEQYF
clone size: few; J gene: TRBJ2-7; V gene: TRBV19; D gene: NA; CDR3 DNA: TGTGCCAGTAGTATAATGGGGGGCTCTCGCGAGCAGTACTTC; CDR3 protein: CASSIMGGSREQYF
clone size: once; J gene: TRBJ2-5; V gene: TRBV24-1; D gene: NA; CDR3 DNA: TGTGCCACCAGTGATTTCACCAGGGCGGGAGAGACCCAGTACTTC; CDR3 protein: CATSDFTRAGETQYF
clone size: NA; J gene: TRBJ2-2; V gene: TRBV7-2; D gene: NA; CDR3 DNA: TGTGCCACCTATGAGTACGTCGGCACCGGGGAGCTGTTTTTT; CDR3 protein: CATYEYVGTGELFF
clone size: NA; J gene: TRBJ2-5; V gene: TRBV12-3/TRBV12-4; D gene: TRBD2; CDR3 DNA: TGTGCCAGCAGTCGTCGACTAGCGGAGACCCAGTACTTC; CDR3 protein: CASSRRLAETQYF
clone size: NA; J gene: TRBJ1-6; V gene: TRBV2; D gene: NA; CDR3 DNA: TGTGCCAGCGCTAACGGCCAGGGAGATAATTCACCCCTCCACTTT; CDR3 protein: CASANGQGDNSPLHF
clone size: few; J gene: TRBJ1-2; V gene: TRBV10-3; D gene: NA; CDR3 DNA: TGTGCCATCAGGGTCAGGGAGGAGGATGGCTACACCTTC; CDR3 protein: CAIRVREEDGYTF
clone size: NA; J gene: TRBJ2-1; V gene: TRBV7-3; D gene: TRBD2; CDR3 DNA: TGTGCCAGCAGCTTAGATGGGACTAGGTCGAATGAGCAGTTCTTC; CDR3 protein: CASSLDGTRSNEQFF
clone size: once; J gene: TRBJ1-1; V gene: TRBV20-1; D gene: NA; CDR3 DNA: TGCAGTGCTAGAGATCCCCCGTTTGCTTTCTTT; CDR3 protein: CSARDPPFAFF
clone size: NA; J gene: TRBJ1-2; V gene: TRBV14; D gene: NA; CDR3 DNA: TGTGCCAGCAGCCAAGTTGCGATCGCGAATAGGATGGGCTACACCTTC; CDR3 protein: CASSQVAIANRMGYTF
clone size: few; J gene: TRBJ1-5; V gene: TRBV10-3; D gene: TRBD1; CDR3 DNA: TGTGCCTCAGGGGGTTATAGCAATCAGCCCCAGCATTTT; CDR3 protein: CASGGYSNQPQHF
clone size: NA; J gene: TRBJ2-3; V gene: TRBV2; D gene: TRBD1; CDR3 DNA: TGTGCCAGCACCGACAGGGATCGGCGCACAGATACGCAGTATTTT; CDR3 protein: CASTDRDRRTDTQYF
clone size: NA; J gene: TRBJ2-1; V gene: TRBV11-3; D gene: NA; CDR3 DNA: TGTGCCAGCACCATCTCCCCGATCAACAATGAGCAGTTCTTC; CDR3 protein: CASTISPINNEQFF
clone size: many; J gene: TRBJ2-2; V gene: TRBV20-1; D gene: NA; CDR3 DNA: TGCAGTGCTAGCAAATCGGGACTCAACACCGGGGAGCTGTTTTTT; CDR3 protein: CSASKSGLNTGELFF
clone size: NA; J gene: TRBJ1-4; V gene: TRBV7-9; D gene: TRBD1; CDR3 DNA: TGTGCCAGCAGCTCAGGGACAGGGTCTAATGAAAAACTGTTTTTT; CDR3 protein: CASSSGTGSNEKLFF
clone size: NA; J gene: TRBJ1-5; V gene: TRBV12-3/TRBV12-4; D gene: NA; CDR3 DNA: TGTGCCGGGGGGGACGCTCAGCCCCAGCATTTT; CDR3 protein: CAGGDAQPQHF
clone size: NA; J gene: TRBJ2-7; V gene: TRBV20-1; D gene: NA; CDR3 DNA: TGCAGTGCTGGAAGGAGGGGGGCAGTGGACGAGCAGTACTTC; CDR3 protein: CSAGRRGAVDEQYF
clone size: NA; J gene: TRBJ2-3; V gene: TRBV4-2; D gene: TRBD2; CDR3 DNA: TGTGCCAGCAGCCAAGAACTAGCGGGGGTGAGCACAGATACGCAGTATTTT; CDR3 protein: CASSQELAGVSTDTQYF
clone size: many; J gene: TRBJ2-2; V gene: TRBV4-1; D gene: TRBD2; CDR3 DNA: TGCGCCAGCAGCCAAGGTAGCGGGAGGGCCCACGGGGAGCTGTTTTTT; CDR3 protein: CASSQGSGRAHGELFF
clone size: NA; J gene: TRBJ2-3; V gene: TRBV7-3; D gene: TRBD2; CDR3 DNA: TGTGCCAGCAGCTCTACTAGCGGAACATACAATGAGCAGTATTTT; CDR3 protein: CASSSTSGTYNEQYF
clone size: few; J gene: TRBJ2-7; V gene: TRBV15; D gene: NA; CDR3 DNA: TGTGCCACCAGCAGAGATTCCAGGGGCTACGAGCAGTACTTC; CDR3 protein: CATSRDSRGYEQYF
clone size: many; J gene: TRBJ1-2; V gene: TRBV3-1; D gene: TRBD1; CDR3 DNA: TGTGCCAGCAGCCAGTCGGGACAGGCGAAGTATGGCTACACCTTC; CDR3 protein: CASSQSGQAKYGYTF
clone size: NA; J gene: TRBJ1-1; V gene: TRBV10-3; D gene: NA; CDR3 DNA: TGTGCCAGCAGTTACTCGCGGTGGAACACTGAAGCTTTCTTT; CDR3 protein: CASSYSRWNTEAFF
clone size: NA; J gene: TRBJ2-1; V gene: TRBV19; D gene: NA; CDR3 DNA: TGTGCCAGTAGTATCGGGAATCAAGGGGAGCAGTTCTTC; CDR3 protein: CASSIGNQGEQFF
clone size: many; J gene: TRBJ2-3; V gene: TRBV5-1; D gene: NA; CDR3 DNA: TGCGCCAGCAGTGGCTGGGCTAGCACAGATACGCAGTATTTT; CDR3 protein: CASSGWASTDTQYF
clone size: NA; J gene: TRBJ2-2; V gene: TRBV24-1; D gene: TRBD1; CDR3 DNA: TGTGCCACCAGTGACCGAGGGACAGCCCCTATCACCGGGGAGCTGTTTTTT; CDR3 protein: CATSDRGTAPITGELFF
clone size: many; J gene: TRBJ2-3; V gene: TRBV7-8; D gene: NA; CDR3 DNA: TGTGCCAGCAGCTCAAGGGTGGGAGCGGTAGATACGCAGTATTTT; CDR3 protein: CASSSRVGAVDTQYF
clone size: NA; J gene: TRBJ1-5; V gene: TRBV12-3/TRBV12-4; D gene: TRBD1; CDR3 DNA: TGTGCCAGCAGTCCTGGGACAGGGGACAATCAGCCCCAGCATTTT; CDR3 protein: CASSPGTGDNQPQHF
clone size: NA; J gene: TRBJ1-2; V gene: TRBV2; D gene: NA; CDR3 DNA: TGTGCCAGCAGTGACACCGACGGGAACTTC; CDR3 protein: CASSDTDGNF
clone size: NA; J gene: TRBJ2-3; V gene: TRBV6-2/TRBV6-3; D gene: NA; CDR3 DNA: TGTGCCAGCAAGCCAGGGTATAGCACAGATACGCAGTATTTT; CDR3 protein: CASKPGYSTDTQYF
clone size: NA; J gene: TRBJ1-3; V gene: TRBV15; D gene: TRBD1; CDR3 DNA: TGTGCCACCAGCGGGTACCCGGGACAGCCTGGAAACACCATATATTTT; CDR3 protein: CATSGYPGQPGNTIYF
clone size: few; J gene: TRBJ1-5; V gene: TRBV20-1; D gene: NA; CDR3 DNA: TGCAGTGCTAGTCGGGGCTCAGAATCACAGCCCCAGCATTTT; CDR3 protein: CSASRGSESQPQHF
clone size: many; J gene: TRBJ1-1; V gene: TRBV3-1; D gene: TRBD1; CDR3 DNA: TGTGCCAGCAGTGTTAGAGACAGGGGGAACACTGAAGCTTTCTTT; CDR3 protein: CASSVRDRGNTEAFF
clone size: NA; J gene: TRBJ2-5; V gene: TRBV5-1; D gene: NA; CDR3 DNA: TGCGCCAGCAGCGCCACCGGACCATTAGAGACCCAGTACTTC; CDR3 protein: CASSATGPLETQYF
clone size: few; J gene: TRBJ2-3; V gene: TRBV18; D gene: NA; CDR3 DNA: TGTGCCAGCTCACCTCGAACAGATACGCAGTATTTT; CDR3 protein: CASSPRTDTQYF
clone size: once; J gene: TRBJ2-6; V gene: TRBV3-1; D gene: NA; CDR3 DNA: TGTGCCAGCAGTGAAGGGCAGGGGCGCCCCGTCCTAACTTTC; CDR3 protein: CASSEGQGRPVLTF
clone size: NA; J gene: TRBJ2-5; V gene: TRBV10-3; D gene: NA; CDR3 DNA: TGTGCCATCAGTGAGTCAGGGCCTGGGGAGACCCAGTACTTC; CDR3 protein: CAISESGPGETQYF
clone size: NA; J gene: TRBJ2-1; V gene: TRBV24-1; D gene: TRBD2; CDR3 DNA: TGTGCCACCAGTGACCCCAAATTAGCGGGGGCTGGCGAGCAGTTCTTC; CDR3 protein: CATSDPKLAGAGEQFF
clone size: NA; J gene: TRBJ2-5; V gene: TRBV7-8; D gene: NA; CDR3 DNA: TGCGCCAGCAGCCAAGGGGACATTTCGGGTCGCCAAGAGACCCAGTACTTC; CDR3 protein: CASSQGDISGRQETQYF
clone size: many; J gene: TRBJ1-6; V gene: TRBV11-2; D gene: NA; CDR3 DNA: TGTGCCAGCAGCTTAGAGTTGACAGCCCTGGGGAATTCACCCCTCCACTTT; CDR3 protein: CASSLELTALGNSPLHF
clone size: NA; J gene: TRBJ1-3; V gene: TRBV7-9; D gene: NA; CDR3 DNA: TGTGCCAGCAGCTCGCTGGGGGGAAACACCATATATTTT; CDR3 protein: CASSSLGGNTIYF
clone size: few; J gene: TRBJ2-7; V gene: TRBV5-1; D gene: NA; CDR3 DNA: TGCGCCAGCAGGGGTGGTGACGAGCAGTACTTC; CDR3 protein: CASRGGDEQYF
clone size: many; J gene: TRBJ1-2; V gene: TRBV5-8; D gene: NA; CDR3 DNA: TGTGCCAGCAACGGGTTCGAGGAGTTAAGCTACACCTTC; CDR3 protein: CASNGFEELSYTF
clone size: few; J gene: TRBJ1-2; V gene: TRBV18; D gene: TRBD1; CDR3 DNA: TGTGCCAGCTCAACCACTACAGGGGTGGGGACCTATGGCTACACCTTC; CDR3 protein: CASSTTTGVGTYGYTF
clone size: NA; J gene: TRBJ2-1; V gene: TRBV10-3; D gene: TRBD2; CDR3 DNA: TGTGCCATCAGTGAATCACTAGCGGGAGGGCCAAATGAGCAGTTCTTC; CDR3 protein: CAISESLAGGPNEQFF
clone size: many; J gene: TRBJ1-3; V gene: TRBV7-3; D gene: NA; CDR3 DNA: TGTGCCAGCAGCTTATTGGGACGGTCCTCTGGAAACACCATATATTTT; CDR3 protein: CASSLLGRSSGNTIYF
clone size: NA; J gene: TRBJ1-2; V gene: TRBV25-1; D gene: NA; CDR3 DNA: TGTGCCAGCAGTGATGGACGTATTGGTGGCTACACCTTC; CDR3 protein: CASSDGRIGGYTF
clone size: NA; J gene: TRBJ2-5; V gene: TRBV2; D gene: TRBD2; CDR3 DNA: TGTGCCAGCACCGACCGGCCCCGGACTAGCGGACAAGAGACCCAGTACTTC; CDR3 protein: CASTDRPRTSGQETQYF
clone size: many; J gene: TRBJ1-1; V gene: TRBV12-3/TRBV12-4; D gene: NA; CDR3 DNA: TGTGCCAGCAGTATTACGACGAACACTGAAGCTTTCTTT; CDR3 protein: CASSITTNTEAFF
clone size: NA; J gene: TRBJ1-5; V gene: TRBV20-1; D gene: NA; CDR3 DNA: TGCAGTGCTGCGGAAGCGACAGACAACAATCAGCCCCAGCATTTT; CDR3 protein: CSAAEATDNNQPQHF
clone size: few; J gene: TRBJ2-3; V gene: TRBV7-9; D gene: NA; CDR3 DNA: TGTGCCAGCAGCTTGAATAGCACAGATACGCAGTATTTT; CDR3 protein: CASSLNSTDTQYF